This T cell receptor (beta chain) was observed in a study of neurological immune-mediated disorders. Trimming shortened V by 0 bases and J by 4 bases, and 27 bases separated the two germline ends. The CDR3 covers 20 residues. Germline V gene sequence: CDR1 LGHNA, CDR2 YNFKEQ. Each CDR3 protein is one row after TCRdb ran MiXCR on the 5' RACE reads. The table lists some 53,000 distinct CDR3 sequences, approximately 17% of them singletons. This clonotype appeared many times. The sequenced sample consisted of PBMCs. V is TRBV4-2 and J is TRBJ1-2; D remains ambiguous. This TCR came from a man between 60 and 75 years old in good health. CDR3 in DNA: TGTGCCAGCAGCCAAGAGCCATTCGGCAGAAAGGGTGCTCACCTCTATGGCTACACCTTC. This translates into CASSQEPFGRKGAHLYGYTF.